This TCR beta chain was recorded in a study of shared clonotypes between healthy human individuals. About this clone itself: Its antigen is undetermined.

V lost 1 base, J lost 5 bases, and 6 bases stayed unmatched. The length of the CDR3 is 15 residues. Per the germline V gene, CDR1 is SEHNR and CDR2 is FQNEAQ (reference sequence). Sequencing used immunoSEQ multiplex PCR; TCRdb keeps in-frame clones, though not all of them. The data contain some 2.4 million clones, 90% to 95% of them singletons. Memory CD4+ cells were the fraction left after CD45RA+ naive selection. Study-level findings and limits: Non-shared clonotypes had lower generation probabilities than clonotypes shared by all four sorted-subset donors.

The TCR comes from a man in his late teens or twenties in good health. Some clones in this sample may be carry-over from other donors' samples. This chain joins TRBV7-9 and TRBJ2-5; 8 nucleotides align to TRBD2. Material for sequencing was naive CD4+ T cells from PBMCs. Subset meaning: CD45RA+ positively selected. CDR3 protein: CASSLDGRAFETQYF. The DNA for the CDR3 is TGTGCCAGCAGCTTAGACGGGAGGGCCTTCGAGACCCAGTACTTC.